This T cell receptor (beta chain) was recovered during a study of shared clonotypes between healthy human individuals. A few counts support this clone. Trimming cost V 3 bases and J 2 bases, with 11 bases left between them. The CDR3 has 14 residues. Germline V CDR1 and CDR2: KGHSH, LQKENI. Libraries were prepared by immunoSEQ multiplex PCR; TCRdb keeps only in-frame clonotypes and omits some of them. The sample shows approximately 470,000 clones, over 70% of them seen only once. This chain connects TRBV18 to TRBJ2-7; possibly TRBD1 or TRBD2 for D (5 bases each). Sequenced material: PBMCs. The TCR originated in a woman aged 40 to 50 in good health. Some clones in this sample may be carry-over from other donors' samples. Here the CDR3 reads CASSPGDGTYEQYF. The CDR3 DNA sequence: TGTGCCAGCTCACCTGGGGACGGTACCTACGAGCAGTACTTC.